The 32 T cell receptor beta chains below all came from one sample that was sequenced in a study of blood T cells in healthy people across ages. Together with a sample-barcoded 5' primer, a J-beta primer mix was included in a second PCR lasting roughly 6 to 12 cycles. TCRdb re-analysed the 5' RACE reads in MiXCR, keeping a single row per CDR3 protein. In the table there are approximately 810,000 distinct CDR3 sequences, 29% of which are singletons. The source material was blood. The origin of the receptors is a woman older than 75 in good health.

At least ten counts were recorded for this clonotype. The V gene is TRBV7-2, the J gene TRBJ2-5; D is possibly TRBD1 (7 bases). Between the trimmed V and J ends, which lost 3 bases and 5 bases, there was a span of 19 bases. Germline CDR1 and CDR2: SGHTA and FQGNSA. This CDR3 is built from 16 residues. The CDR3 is CASSLGVVGGQETQYF. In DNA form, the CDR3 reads TGTGCCAGCAGCTTGGGCGTCGTCGGGGGACAGGAGACCCAGTACTTC.

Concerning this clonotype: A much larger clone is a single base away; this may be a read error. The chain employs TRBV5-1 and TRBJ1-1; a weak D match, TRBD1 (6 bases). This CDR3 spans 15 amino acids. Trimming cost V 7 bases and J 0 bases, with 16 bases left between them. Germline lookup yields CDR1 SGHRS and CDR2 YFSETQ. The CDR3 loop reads CASGQLGGLNTEAFF. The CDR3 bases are TGCGCCAGCGGTCAATTGGGGGGCCTGAACACTGAAGCTTTCTTT.

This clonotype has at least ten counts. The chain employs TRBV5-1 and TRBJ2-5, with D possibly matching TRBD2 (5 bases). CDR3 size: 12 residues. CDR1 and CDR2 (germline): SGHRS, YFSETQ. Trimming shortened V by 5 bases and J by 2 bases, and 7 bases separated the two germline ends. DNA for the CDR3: TGCGCCAGCAGACCGGGACAAGAGACCCAGTACTTC. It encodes CASRPGQETQYF.

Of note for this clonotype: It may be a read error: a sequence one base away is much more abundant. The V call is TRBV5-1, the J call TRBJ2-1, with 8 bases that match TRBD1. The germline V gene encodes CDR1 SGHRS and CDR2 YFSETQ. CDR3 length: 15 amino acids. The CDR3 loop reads CASSLSQGARGEQCF. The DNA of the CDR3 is TGCGCCAGCAGCTTATCGCAGGGGGCGAGGGGCGAGCAGTGCTTC.

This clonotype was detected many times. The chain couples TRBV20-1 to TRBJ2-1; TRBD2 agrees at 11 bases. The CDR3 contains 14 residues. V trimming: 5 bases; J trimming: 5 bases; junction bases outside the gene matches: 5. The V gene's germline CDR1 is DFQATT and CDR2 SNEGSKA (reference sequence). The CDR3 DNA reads TGCAGTGCTGGTATAGCGGGGGGGAACAATGAGCAGTTCTTC. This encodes CSAGIAGGNNEQFF.

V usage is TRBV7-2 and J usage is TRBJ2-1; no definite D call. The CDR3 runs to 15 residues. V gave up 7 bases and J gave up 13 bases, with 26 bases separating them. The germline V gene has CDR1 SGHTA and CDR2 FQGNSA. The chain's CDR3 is CASTRIPSAPETQFF. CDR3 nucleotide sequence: TGTGCCAGCACCCGGATCCCTTCGGCCCCAGAGACCCAGTTCTTC.

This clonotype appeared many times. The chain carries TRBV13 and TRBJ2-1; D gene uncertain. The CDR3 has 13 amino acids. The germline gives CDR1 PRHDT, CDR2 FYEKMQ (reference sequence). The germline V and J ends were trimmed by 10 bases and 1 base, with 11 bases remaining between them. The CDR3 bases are TGTGCCATCCTCGTCGGATCCTACAATGAGCAGTTCTTC. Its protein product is CAILVGSYNEQFF.

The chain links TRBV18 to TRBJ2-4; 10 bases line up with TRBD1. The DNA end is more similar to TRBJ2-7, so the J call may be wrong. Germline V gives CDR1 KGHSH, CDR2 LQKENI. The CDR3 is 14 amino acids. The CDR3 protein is CASSGTGVNNEQYF. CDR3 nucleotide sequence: TGTGCCAGCTCAGGGACAGGGGTAAACAACGAGCAGTACTTC.

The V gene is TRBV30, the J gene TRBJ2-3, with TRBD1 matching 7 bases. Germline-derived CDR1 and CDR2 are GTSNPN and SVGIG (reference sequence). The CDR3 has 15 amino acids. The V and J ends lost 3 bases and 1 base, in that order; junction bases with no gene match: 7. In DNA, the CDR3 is TGTGCCTGGAGGCTCTGGGACAGCCGCACAGATACGCAGTATTTT. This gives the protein CAWRLWDSRTDTQYF. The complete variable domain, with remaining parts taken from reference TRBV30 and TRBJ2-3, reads SQTIHQWPATLVQPVGSPLSLECTVEGTSNPNLYWYRQAAGRGLQLLFYSVGIGQISSEVPQNLSASRPQDRQFILSSKKLLLSDSGFYLCAWRLWDSRTDTQYFGPGTRLTVL.

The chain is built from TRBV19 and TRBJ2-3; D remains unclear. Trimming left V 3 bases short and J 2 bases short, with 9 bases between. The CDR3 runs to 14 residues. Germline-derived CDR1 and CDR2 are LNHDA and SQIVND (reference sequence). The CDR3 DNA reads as TGTGCCAGTAGTATTAGTCACTTCACAGATACGCAGTATTTT. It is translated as CASSISHFTDTQYF. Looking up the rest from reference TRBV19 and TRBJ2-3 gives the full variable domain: DGGITQSPKYLFRKEGQNVTLSCEQNLNHDAMYWYRQDPGQGLRLIYYSQIVNDFQKGDIAEGYSVSREKKESFPLTVTSAQKNPTAFYLCASSISHFTDTQYFGPGTRLTVL.

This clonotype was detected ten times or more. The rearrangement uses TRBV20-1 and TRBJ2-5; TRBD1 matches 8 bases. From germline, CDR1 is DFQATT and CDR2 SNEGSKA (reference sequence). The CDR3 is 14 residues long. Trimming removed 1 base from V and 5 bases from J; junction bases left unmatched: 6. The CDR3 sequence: CSARALTGVETQYF. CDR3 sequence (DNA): TGCAGTGCTAGAGCCCTGACAGGGGTCGAGACCCAGTACTTC.

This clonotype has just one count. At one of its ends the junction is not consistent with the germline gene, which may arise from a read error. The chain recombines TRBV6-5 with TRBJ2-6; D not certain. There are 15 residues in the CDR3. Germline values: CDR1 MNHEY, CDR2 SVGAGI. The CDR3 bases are TGTGCCCGCAGTAAGGGTAACCCTGGGGCCAACGTCCTGACTTTC. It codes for CARSKGNPGANVLTF.

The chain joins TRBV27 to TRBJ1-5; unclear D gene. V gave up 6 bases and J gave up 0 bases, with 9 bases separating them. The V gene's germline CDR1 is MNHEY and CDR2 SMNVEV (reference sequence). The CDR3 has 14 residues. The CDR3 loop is CASSLHYSNQPQHF. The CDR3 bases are TGTGCCAGCAGCTTGCATTATAGCAATCAGCCCCAGCATTTT.

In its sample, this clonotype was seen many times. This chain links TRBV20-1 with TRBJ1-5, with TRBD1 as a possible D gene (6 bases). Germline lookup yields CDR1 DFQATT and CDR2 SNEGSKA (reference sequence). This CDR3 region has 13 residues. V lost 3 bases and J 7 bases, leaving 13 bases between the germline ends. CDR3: CSARVQGEQPQHF. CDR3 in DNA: TGCAGTGCTAGGGTACAGGGAGAACAGCCCCAGCATTTT.

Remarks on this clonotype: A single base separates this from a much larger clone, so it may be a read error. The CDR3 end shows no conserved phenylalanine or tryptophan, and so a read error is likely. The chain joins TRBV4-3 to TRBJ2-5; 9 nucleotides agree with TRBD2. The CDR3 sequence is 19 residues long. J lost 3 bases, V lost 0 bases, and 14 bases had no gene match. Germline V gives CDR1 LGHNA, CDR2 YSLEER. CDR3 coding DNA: TGCGCCAGCAGCCAAGATGGGCGGGGGGGCCGTTTCTGGGAAGAGACCCAGTACTCC. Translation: CASSQDGRGGRFWEETQYS.

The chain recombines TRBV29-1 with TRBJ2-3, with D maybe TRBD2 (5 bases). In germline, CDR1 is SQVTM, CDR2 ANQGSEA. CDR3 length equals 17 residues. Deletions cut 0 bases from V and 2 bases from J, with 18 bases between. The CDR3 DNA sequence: TGCAGCGTTGAAGATTGGTCGGGAAACTCCTACACAGATACGCAGTATTTT. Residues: CSVEDWSGNSYTDTQYF.

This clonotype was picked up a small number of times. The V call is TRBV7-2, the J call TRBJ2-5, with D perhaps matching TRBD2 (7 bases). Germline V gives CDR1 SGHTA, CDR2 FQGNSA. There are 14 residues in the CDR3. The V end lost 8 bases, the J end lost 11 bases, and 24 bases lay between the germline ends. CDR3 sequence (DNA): TGTGCCAGCGTAGTGGGGGGGCCTAGCAATGAGCAGTACTTC. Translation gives CASVVGGPSNEQYF.

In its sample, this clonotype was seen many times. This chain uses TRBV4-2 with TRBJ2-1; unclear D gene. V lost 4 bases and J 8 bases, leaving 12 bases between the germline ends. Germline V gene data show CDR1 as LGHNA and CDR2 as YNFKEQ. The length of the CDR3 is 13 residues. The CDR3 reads CASSRRSVDEQFF. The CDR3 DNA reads TGTGCCAGCAGCCGCCGGTCTGTAGATGAGCAGTTCTTC.

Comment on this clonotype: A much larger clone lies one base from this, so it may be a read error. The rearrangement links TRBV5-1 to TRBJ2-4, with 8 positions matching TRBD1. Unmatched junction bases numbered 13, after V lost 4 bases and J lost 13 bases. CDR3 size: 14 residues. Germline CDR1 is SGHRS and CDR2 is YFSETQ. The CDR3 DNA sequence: TGCGCCAGCAGCCGCGGGACAGGCACTCAGGGGCAGTACTTC. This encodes CASSRGTGTQGQYF.

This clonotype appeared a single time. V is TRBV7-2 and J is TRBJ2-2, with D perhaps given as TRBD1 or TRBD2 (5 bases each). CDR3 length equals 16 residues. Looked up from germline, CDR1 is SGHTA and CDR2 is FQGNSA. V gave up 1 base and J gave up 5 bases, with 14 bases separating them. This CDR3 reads CASSLEPRAGTGELFF. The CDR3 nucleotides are TGTGCCAGCAGCTTAGAACCCAGGGCGGGTACCGGGGAGCTGTTTTTT. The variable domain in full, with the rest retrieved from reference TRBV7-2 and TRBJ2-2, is GAGVSQSPSNKVTEKGKDVELRCDPISGHTALYWYRQSLGQGLEFLIYFQGNSAPDKSGLPSDRFSAERTGGSVSTLTIQRTQQEDSAVYLCASSLEPRAGTGELFFGEGSRLTVL.

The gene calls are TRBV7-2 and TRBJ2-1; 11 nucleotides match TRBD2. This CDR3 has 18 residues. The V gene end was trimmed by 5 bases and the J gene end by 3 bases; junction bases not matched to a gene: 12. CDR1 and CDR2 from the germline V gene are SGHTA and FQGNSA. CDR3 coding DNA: TGTGCCAGCAGCAAGAGAACTAGCGGGAGTAACTACTACAATGAGCAGTTCTTC. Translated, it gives CASSKRTSGSNYYNEQFF.

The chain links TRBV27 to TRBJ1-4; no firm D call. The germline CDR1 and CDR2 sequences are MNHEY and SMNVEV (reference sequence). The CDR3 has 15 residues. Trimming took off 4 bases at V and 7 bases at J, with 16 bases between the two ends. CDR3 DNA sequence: TGTGCCAGCAGTTCCTCCGTGGGTTGGGTTGAAAAACTGTTTTTT. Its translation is CASSSSVGWVEKLFF.

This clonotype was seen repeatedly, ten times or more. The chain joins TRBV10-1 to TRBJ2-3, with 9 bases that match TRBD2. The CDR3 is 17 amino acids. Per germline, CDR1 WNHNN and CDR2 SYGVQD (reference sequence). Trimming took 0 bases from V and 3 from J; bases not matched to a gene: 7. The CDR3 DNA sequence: TGCGCCAGCAGTGAGTCGATACTAGCGGGCTATACAGATACGCAGTATTTT. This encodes CASSESILAGYTDTQYF.

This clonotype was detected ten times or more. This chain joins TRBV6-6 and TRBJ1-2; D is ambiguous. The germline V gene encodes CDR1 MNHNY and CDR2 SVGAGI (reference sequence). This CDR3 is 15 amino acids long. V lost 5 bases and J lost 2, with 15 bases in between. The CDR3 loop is CASSNGRGPNYGYTF. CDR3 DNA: TGTGCCAGCAGTAACGGCCGGGGTCCGAACTATGGCTACACCTTC.

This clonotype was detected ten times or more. CDR3 in amino acids: CASRPATDYGYTF. As DNA, the CDR3 is TGTGCCAGCAGGCCCGCGACGGACTATGGCTACACCTTC. This rearrangement joins TRBV6-2 or TRBV6-3 to TRBJ1-2; D remains ambiguous. The V gene lost 6 bases and the J gene lost 3 bases, with 11 bases spanning the gap. This CDR3 contains 13 residues. The germline V gene encodes CDR1 MNHEY and CDR2 SVGEGT.

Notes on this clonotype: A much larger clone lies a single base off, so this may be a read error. The CDR3 loop is CASQGLAGSETQYF. The CDR3 DNA sequence: TGTGCCAGCCAGGGACTAGCGGGGAGTGAGACCCAGTACTTC. The chain links TRBV6-6 to TRBJ2-5; 13 nucleotides match TRBD2. Germline CDR1 is MNHNY and CDR2 is SVGAGI (reference sequence). J gave up 5 bases and V 8 bases, and 5 bases lay outside the gene matches. This CDR3 spans 14 amino acids.

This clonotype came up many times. The DNA of the CDR3 is TGTGCCAGCAGCCCTAGGACAGTTAGCAATGAGCAGTTCTTC. Residues: CASSPRTVSNEQFF. The chain is built from TRBV7-8 and TRBJ2-1, with TRBD1 as a possible D gene (6 bases). Germline V gene sequence: CDR1 SGHVS, CDR2 FQNEAQ. The CDR3 is 14 amino acids. V lost 5 bases, J lost 6 bases, and 14 bases lay in between.

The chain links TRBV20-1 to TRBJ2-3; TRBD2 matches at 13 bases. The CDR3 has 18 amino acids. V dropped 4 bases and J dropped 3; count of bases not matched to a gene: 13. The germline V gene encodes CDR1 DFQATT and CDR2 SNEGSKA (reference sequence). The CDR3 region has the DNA TGCAGTGCTAACCCCGGGACTAGCGGGGCCGCCTGGACAGATACGCAGTATTTT. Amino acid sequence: CSANPGTSGAAWTDTQYF.

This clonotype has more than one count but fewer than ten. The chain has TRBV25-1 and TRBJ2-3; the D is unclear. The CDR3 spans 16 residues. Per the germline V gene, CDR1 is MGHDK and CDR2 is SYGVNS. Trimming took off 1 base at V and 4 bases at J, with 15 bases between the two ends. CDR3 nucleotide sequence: TGTGCCAGCAGTGAATCGAATAAGGTTTTCGCAGATACGCAGTATTTT. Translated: CASSESNKVFADTQYF.

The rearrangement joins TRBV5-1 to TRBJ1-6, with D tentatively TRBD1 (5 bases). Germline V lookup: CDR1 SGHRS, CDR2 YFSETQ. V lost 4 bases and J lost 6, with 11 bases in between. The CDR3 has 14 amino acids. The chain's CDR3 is CASSPGGINSPLHF. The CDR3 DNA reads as TGCGCCAGCAGCCCCGGGGGTATTAATTCACCCCTCCACTTT. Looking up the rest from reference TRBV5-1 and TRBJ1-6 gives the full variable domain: KAGVTQTPRYLIKTRGQQVTLSCSPISGHRSVSWYQQTPGQGLQFLFEYFSETQRNKGNFPGRFSGRQFSNSRSEMNVSTLELGDSALYLCASSPGGINSPLHFGNGTRLTVT.

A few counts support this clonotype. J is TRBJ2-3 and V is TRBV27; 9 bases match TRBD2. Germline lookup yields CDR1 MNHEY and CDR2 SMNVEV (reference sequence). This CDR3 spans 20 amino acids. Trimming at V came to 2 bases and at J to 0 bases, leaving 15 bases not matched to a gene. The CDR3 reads CASSLKAGGLGGTSTDTQYF. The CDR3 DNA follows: TGTGCCAGCAGTTTAAAGGCGGGGGGGCTTGGGGGAACTAGCACAGATACGCAGTATTTT.

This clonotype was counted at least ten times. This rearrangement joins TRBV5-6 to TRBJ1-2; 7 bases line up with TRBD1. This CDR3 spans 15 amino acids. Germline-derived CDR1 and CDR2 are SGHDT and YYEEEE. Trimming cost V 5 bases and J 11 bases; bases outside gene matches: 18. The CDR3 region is CASSLLTGSVEVYTF. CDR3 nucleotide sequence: TGTGCCAGCAGTCTTCTGACAGGGTCGGTAGAGGTGTACACCTTC.